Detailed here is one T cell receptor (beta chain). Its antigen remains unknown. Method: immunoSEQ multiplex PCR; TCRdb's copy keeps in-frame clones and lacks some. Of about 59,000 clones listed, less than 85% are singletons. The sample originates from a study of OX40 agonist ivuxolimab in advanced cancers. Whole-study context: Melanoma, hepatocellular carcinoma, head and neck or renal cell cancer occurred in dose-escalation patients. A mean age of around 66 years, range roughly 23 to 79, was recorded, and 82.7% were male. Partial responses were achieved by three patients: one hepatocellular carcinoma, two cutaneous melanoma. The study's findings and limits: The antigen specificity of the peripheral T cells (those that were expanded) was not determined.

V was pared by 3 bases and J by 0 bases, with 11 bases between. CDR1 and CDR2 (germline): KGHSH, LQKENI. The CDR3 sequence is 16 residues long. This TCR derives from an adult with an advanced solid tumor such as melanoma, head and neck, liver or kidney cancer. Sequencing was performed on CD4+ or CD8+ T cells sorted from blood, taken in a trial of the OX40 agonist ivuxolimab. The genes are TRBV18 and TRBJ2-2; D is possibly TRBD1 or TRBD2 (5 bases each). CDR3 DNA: TGTGCCAGCTCACCCCCCGGGACCGCGAACACCGGGGAGCTGTTTTTT. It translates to CASSPPGTANTGELFF.